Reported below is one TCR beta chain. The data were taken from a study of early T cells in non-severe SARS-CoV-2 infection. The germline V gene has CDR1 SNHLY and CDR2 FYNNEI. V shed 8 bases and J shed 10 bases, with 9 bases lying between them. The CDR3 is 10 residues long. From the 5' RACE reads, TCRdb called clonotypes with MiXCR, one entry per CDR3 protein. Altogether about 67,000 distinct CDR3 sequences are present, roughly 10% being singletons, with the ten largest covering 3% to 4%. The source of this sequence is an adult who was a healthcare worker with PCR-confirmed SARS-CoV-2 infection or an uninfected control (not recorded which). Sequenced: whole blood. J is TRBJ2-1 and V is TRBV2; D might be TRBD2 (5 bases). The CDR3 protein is CASYRGEQFF. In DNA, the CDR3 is TGTGCCAGCTACCGCGGGGAGCAGTTCTTC. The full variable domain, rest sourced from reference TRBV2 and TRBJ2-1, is EPEVTQTPSHQVTQMGQEVILRCVPISNHLYFYWYRQILGQKVEFLVSFYNNEISEKSEIFDDQFSVERPDGSNFTLKIRSTKLEDSAMYFCASYRGEQFFGPGTRLTVL.